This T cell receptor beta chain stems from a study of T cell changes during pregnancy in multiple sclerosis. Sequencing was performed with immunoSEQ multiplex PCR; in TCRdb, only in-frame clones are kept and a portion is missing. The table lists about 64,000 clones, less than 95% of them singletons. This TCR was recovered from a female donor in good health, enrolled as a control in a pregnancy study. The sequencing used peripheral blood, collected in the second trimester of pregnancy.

The CDR3 reads CAAYGRAVEKDTQYF. CDR3 DNA sequence: TGTGCCGCTTACGGGAGGGCCGTGGAGAAAGATACGCAGTATTTT. The V gene is TRBV10-3, the J gene TRBJ2-3; 8 nucleotides match TRBD2. The CDR3 loop spans 15 amino acids. The trim removed 11 bases at V and 5 bases at J, leaving 15 bases unmatched. The germline V gene encodes CDR1 ENHRY and CDR2 SYGVKD.